Below, 13 T cell receptor beta chains from the same sample are listed, as sequenced in a study of T cell responses to AZD1222 COVID-19 vaccine. Sequencing used immunoSEQ multiplex PCR; TCRdb keeps in-frame clones, though not all of them. The data hold about 160,000 clones, with approximately 90% observed a single time. Specimen: peripheral blood, collected 28 days after the second AZD1222 dose. The source of these receptors is an adult who received the AZD1222 COVID-19 vaccine.

This clone showed up just once. The chain combines TRBV5-1 with TRBJ2-7; maybe TRBD2 (6 bases). The germline CDR1 and CDR2 sequences are SGHRS and YFSETQ. The CDR3 consists of 15 residues. The V gene lost 5 bases and the J gene lost 3 bases, with 18 bases spanning the gap. CDR3 nucleotides: TGCGCCAGCAGTGAGACAAGTGGGGGGAACTACGAGCAGTACTTC. As protein: CASSETSGGNYEQYF.

The rearrangement joins TRBV7-8 to TRBJ2-2; perhaps TRBD1 as D (6 bases). The CDR3 totals 14 residues. Germline CDR1 reads SGHVS; CDR2 reads FQNEAQ. V lost 1 base to trimming and J lost 6 bases, with 9 bases between them. CDR3 DNA sequence: TGTGCCAGCAGCTTAGACAACAGGGCCGGGGAGCTGTTTTTT. It encodes CASSLDNRAGELFF. Looking up the rest from reference TRBV7-8 and TRBJ2-2 gives the full variable domain: GAGVSQSPRYKVAKRGQDVALRCDPISGHVSLFWYQQALGQGPEFLTYFQNEAQLDKSGLPSDRFFAERPEGSVSTLKIQRTQQEDSAVYLCASSLDNRAGELFFGEGSRLTVL.

This chain uses TRBV5-6 with TRBJ1-5; unclear D gene. The germline gives CDR1 SGHDT, CDR2 YYEEEE. The CDR3 sequence is 15 residues long. The V end was cut by 4 bases, the J end by 5 bases, with 16 bases between. The chain's CDR3 is CASSTLRGYDQPQHF. The CDR3 nucleotides read TGTGCCAGCAGCACTTTACGGGGTTATGATCAGCCCCAGCATTTT. The full variable domain, its missing parts supplied by reference TRBV5-6 and TRBJ1-5, is DAGVTQSPTHLIKTRGQQVTLRCSPKSGHDTVSWYQQALGQGPQFIFQYYEEEERQRGNFPDRFSGHQFPNYSSELNVNALLLGDSALYLCASSTLRGYDQPQHFGDGTRLSIL.

The rearrangement uses TRBV4-2 and TRBJ1-6; D might be TRBD1 (5 bases). Trimming took off 0 bases at V and 8 bases at J, with 17 bases between the two ends. Germline lookup yields CDR1 LGHNA and CDR2 YNFKEQ. The CDR3 spans 17 residues. This chain's CDR3 is CASSQDFGAASDSPLHF. DNA of the CDR3: TGTGCCAGCAGCCAAGATTTCGGGGCGGCTAGTGATTCACCCCTCCACTTT.

The rearrangement uses TRBV6-5 and TRBJ1-1; 8 bases are a match to TRBD1. Germline CDR1 and CDR2: MNHEY and SVGAGI. The CDR3 is made up of 15 amino acids. Trimming took 4 bases from V and 5 from J; bases not matched to a gene: 9. The CDR3 coding sequence is TGTGCCAGCAGTTGGACAGGGCTAGGCACTACTGAAGCTTTCTTT. It encodes CASSWTGLGTTEAFF.

The chain is built from TRBV7-2 and TRBJ1-2; no definite D call. CDR3 size: 17 residues. The germline gives CDR1 SGHTA, CDR2 FQGNSA. Trimming stripped 5 bases from V and 0 bases from J, with 19 bases between. The CDR3 is CASSQIRSVRSNYGYTF. DNA for the CDR3: TGTGCCAGCAGCCAGATTAGGTCCGTACGATCTAACTATGGCTACACCTTC.

The chain employs TRBV4-1 and TRBJ1-5; 8 positions agree with TRBD1. The V segment lost 1 base and the J segment 5 bases; nucleotides outside the gene matches: 7. Germline V gives CDR1 MGHRA, CDR2 YSYEKL. The CDR3 covers 16 residues. In nucleotides, the CDR3 is TGCGCCAGCAGCCAAGGGGACAGGAGAGAGGATCAGCCCCAGCATTTT. This translates into CASSQGDRREDQPQHF.

This sequence joins TRBV6-1 and TRBJ1-5; TRBD1 is a possible D gene (6 bases). This CDR3 has 16 amino acids. The V gene lost 0 bases and the J gene lost 6 bases, with 15 bases spanning the gap. Germline V gene lookup returns CDR1 MNHNS and CDR2 SASEGT. This CDR3 is CASSEAFGGARQPQHF. CDR3 nucleotides: TGTGCCAGCAGTGAAGCTTTTGGGGGGGCTCGTCAGCCCCAGCATTTT.

The J gene is TRBJ1-1, the V gene TRBV7-9, with no clear D. Germline V CDR1 and CDR2: SEHNR, FQNEAQ (reference sequence). The CDR3 covers 15 residues. V lost 5 bases and J lost 1, with 14 bases in between. In nucleotides, the CDR3 is TGTGCCAGCAGCCAGGTGTCCCTTGAGAACACTGAAGCTTTCTTT. Translating it yields CASSQVSLENTEAFF.

The rearrangement uses TRBV5-8 and TRBJ2-3; D is ambiguous. The germline gives CDR1 SGHTS, CDR2 YDEGEE. The V and J ends lost 6 bases and 2 bases respectively, with 10 bases between them. The CDR3 is 13 amino acids. The CDR3 loop is CASNSLHTDTQYF. The CDR3 DNA reads TGTGCCAGCAACTCCCTACACACAGATACGCAGTATTTT.

The chain has TRBV5-8 and TRBJ1-5; a possible D gene is TRBD1 (6 bases). Germline V gene data show CDR1 as SGHTS and CDR2 as YDEGEE. V gave up 2 bases and J gave up 9 bases, with 15 bases separating them. CDR3 length: 14 residues. Here the CDR3 DNA reads TGTGCCAGCAGCTTCCCCGGACAGAGAGGGCCCCAGCATTTT. It translates to CASSFPGQRGPQHF.

The chain joins TRBV29-1 to TRBJ2-1; 8 bases fit TRBD1. This CDR3 has 13 amino acids. With V trimmed by 4 bases and J by 3 bases, 2 bases remained unmatched. Germline CDR1 SQVTM, CDR2 ANQGSEA. CDR3 nucleotide sequence: TGCAGCGTTGGGGGACAGGTCTACAATGAGCAGTTCTTC. It yields the protein CSVGGQVYNEQFF.

The J gene is TRBJ1-5, the V gene TRBV4-3; unclear D gene. Trimming stripped 0 bases from V and 0 bases from J, with 6 bases between. CDR1 and CDR2 (germline): LGHNA, YSLEER. This CDR3 comprises 15 residues. CDR3 in amino acids: CASSQDEGSNQPQHF. The CDR3 DNA sequence: TGCGCCAGCAGCCAAGATGAGGGTAGCAATCAGCCCCAGCATTTT.